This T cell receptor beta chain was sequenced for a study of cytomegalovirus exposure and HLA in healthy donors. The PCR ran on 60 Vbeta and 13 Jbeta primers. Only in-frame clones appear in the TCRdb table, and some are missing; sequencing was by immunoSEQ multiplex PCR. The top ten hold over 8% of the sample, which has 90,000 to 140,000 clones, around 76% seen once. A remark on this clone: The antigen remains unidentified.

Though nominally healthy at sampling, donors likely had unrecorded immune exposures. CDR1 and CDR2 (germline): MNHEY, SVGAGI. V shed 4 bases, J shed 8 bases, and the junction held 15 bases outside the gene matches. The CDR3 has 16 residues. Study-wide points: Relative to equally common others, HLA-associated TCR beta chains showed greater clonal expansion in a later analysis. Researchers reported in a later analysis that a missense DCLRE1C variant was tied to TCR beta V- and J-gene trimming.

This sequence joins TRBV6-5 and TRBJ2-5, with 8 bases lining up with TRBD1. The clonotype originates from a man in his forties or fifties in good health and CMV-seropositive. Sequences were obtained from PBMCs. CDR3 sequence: CASSLTRTGTKRTQYF. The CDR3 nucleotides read TGTGCCAGCAGTTTAACTAGGACAGGGACCAAGAGAACCCAGTACTTC.